This T cell receptor (beta chain) was documented in a study of T cells after yellow fever vaccination. Trimming stripped 5 bases from V and 3 bases from J, with 16 bases between. CDR1 and CDR2 (germline): MNHEY, SMNVEV (reference sequence). CDR3 length: 16 amino acids. Broader study findings: One caveat is that FACS-sorted repertoires could contain abundant clonotypes contaminating from the bulk population. Post-booster samples contained most primary-vaccination clones (approximately 95% CD4, less than 90% CD8).

UMIs and a universal primer site were added when TCR cDNA was made by 5'RACE template switching. Each CDR3 protein is one row after TCRdb ran MiXCR on the 5' RACE reads. The sample records under 550,000 distinct CDR3 sequences, 21% being singletons. This clonotype turned up a few times. No antigen is known for it. This rearrangement joins TRBV27 to TRBJ1-4; D may be TRBD1 (5 bases). Sequencing was performed on PBMCs, taken roughly 23 days after the first yellow fever vaccination. The TCR sequence derives from a young man who received the YFV17D yellow fever vaccine. CDR3 sequence reads: CASSQDTGGANEKLFF. The CDR3 DNA follows: TGTGCCAGCAGTCAGGACACCGGAGGGGCTAATGAAAAACTGTTTTTT.